The next 6 T cell receptor beta chains were all read from a single sample in a study of T cells in Graves' hyperthyroidism and ophthalmopathy. RNA transcripts gave rise to amplified TCR beta CDR3 regions. The TCR CDR3 first-round RT-PCR relied on the HTBI primer set. A single record per CDR3 protein comes from TCRdb applying MiXCR to the multiplex PCR reads. The sample yields hundreds of thousands of distinct CDR3 sequences, approximately 15% seen once. The sample was blood. Receptors were obtained from a woman under 30 with Graves' hyperthyroidism.

The chain is built from TRBV3-1 and TRBJ1-1; 11 positions match TRBD1. This CDR3 region has 15 residues. V lost 1 base, J lost 7 bases, and 5 bases stayed unmatched. The germline V gene has CDR1 LGHDT and CDR2 YNNKEL (reference sequence). For the CDR3, the DNA is TGTGCCAGCAGCCAAGCCGGGACAGGGGGGAATGAAGCTTTCTTT. Encoded protein: CASSQAGTGGNEAFF.

There are a few counts of this clonotype. The rearrangement uses TRBV10-3 and TRBJ1-5, with D tentatively TRBD1 (5 bases). V shed 2 bases and J shed 0 bases, with 8 bases lying between them. CDR3 size: 15 residues. Per the germline V gene, CDR1 is ENHRY and CDR2 is SYGVKD. CDR3 in DNA: TGTGCCATCAGTGAGGCAGGACATAGCAATCAGCCCCAGCATTTT. It translates to CAISEAGHSNQPQHF.

This clonotype was recorded many times. The CDR3 region is CAWGSGTGTYNEQFF. The CDR3 DNA follows: TGTGCCTGGGGTTCCGGGACAGGGACTTACAATGAGCAGTTCTTC. This sequence joins TRBV30 and TRBJ2-1; 9 positions match TRBD1. Germline CDR1 is GTSNPN and CDR2 is SVGIG (reference sequence). The CDR3 loop spans 15 amino acids. Trimming cost V 5 bases and J 4 bases; bases outside gene matches: 9.

This clonotype was recorded at least ten times. The chain uses TRBV11-2 and TRBJ1-1; 7 nucleotides line up with TRBD1. CDR1 SGHAT and CDR2 FQNNGV come from the germline V gene. Trimming took 3 bases from V and 1 from J; bases not matched to a gene: 5. There are 15 residues in the CDR3. This CDR3 reads CASSLAGTENTEAFF. CDR3 in DNA: TGTGCCAGCAGCTTGGCCGGGACAGAGAACACTGAAGCTTTCTTT.

This clonotype was picked up a small number of times. The gene calls are TRBV6-2 or TRBV6-3 and TRBJ2-7, with a tentative D call TRBD1 (6 bases). Germline values: CDR1 MNHEY, CDR2 SVGEGT. The CDR3 covers 13 residues. V gave up 8 bases and J gave up 4 bases, with 15 bases separating them. The CDR3 bases are TGTGCCAGCGGTAATCAACAGGGTTACGAGCAGTACTTC. Translating it yields CASGNQQGYEQYF.

This clonotype was observed many times. V is TRBV30 and J is TRBJ2-5; the D gene is possibly TRBD2 (6 bases). Germline CDR1 and CDR2: GTSNPN and SVGIG (reference sequence). This CDR3 comprises 13 residues. V lost 0 bases, J lost 10 bases, and 15 bases lay in between. CDR3 loop: CAWSVRGGVVQYF. CDR3 nucleotide sequence: TGTGCCTGGAGTGTACGGGGAGGTGTGGTCCAGTACTTC.